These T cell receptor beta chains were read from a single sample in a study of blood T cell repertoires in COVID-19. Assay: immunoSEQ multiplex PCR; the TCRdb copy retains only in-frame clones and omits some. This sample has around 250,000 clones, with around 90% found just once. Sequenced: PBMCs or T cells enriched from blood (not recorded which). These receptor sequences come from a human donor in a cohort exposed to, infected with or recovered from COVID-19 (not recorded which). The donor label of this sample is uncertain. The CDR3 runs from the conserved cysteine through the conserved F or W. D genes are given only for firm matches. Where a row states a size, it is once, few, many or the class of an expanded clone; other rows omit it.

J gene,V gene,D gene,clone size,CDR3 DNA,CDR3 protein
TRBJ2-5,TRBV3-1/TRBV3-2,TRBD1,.,TGTGCCAGCAGACAGAACCCGGGACAGAGCCAAGAGACCCAGTACTTC,CASRQNPGQSQETQYF
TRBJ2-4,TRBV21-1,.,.,TGTGCCAGCAGCAAGAAATCGCCGAGGACTCTAGCCAAAAACATTCAGTACTTC,CASSKKSPRTLAKNIQYF
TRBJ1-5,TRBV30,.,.,TGTGCCTGGAGTGGTATCCCGGGGTATCAGCCCCAGCATTTT,CAWSGIPGYQPQHF
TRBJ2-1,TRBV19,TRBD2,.,TGTGCCAGTAGTATAGGGGGGACTAGCATAAATGAGCAGTTCTTC,CASSIGGTSINEQFF
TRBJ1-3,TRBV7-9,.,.,TGTGCCAGCAGCTCCTACTCAGGGTTCTCTGGAAACACCATATATTTT,CASSSYSGFSGNTIYF
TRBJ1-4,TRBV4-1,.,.,TGCGCCAGCAGCCAAGTGGGCCTGGGGAGGGGGAATGAAAAACTGTTTTTT,CASSQVGLGRGNEKLFF
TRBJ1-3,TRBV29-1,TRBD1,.,TGCAGCGTTGCTGGGACAGCTGGAAACACCATATATTTT,CSVAGTAGNTIYF
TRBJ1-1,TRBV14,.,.,TGTGCCAGCAGCCAAGGAGGGATTGAAGCTTTCTTT,CASSQGGIEAFF
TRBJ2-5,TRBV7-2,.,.,TGTGCCAGCACCCTCGGCGGCCGGGTGACCCAGTACTTC,CASTLGGRVTQYF
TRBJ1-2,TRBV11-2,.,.,TGTGCCAGCAGCTCCCCTTCGTCTCACTATGGCTACACCTTC,CASSSPSSHYGYTF
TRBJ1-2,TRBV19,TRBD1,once,TGTGCCAGCCAACGATCTTCCGGACAGGGTAAAGGCTACACCTTC,CASQRSSGQGKGYTF
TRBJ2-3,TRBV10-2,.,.,TGCGCCAGCAGTGAGCCTACCGACACCACAGATACGCAGTATTTT,CASSEPTDTTDTQYF